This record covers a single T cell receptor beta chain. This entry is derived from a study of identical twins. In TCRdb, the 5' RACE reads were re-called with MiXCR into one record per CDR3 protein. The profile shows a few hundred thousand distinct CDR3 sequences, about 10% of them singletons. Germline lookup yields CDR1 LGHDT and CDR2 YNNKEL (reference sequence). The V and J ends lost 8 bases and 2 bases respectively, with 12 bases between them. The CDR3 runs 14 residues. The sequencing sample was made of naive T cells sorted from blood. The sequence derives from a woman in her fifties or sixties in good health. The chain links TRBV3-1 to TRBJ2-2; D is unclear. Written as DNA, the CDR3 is TGTGCCAGCGGGATACAGTCCAACACCGGGGAGCTGTTTTTT. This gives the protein CASGIQSNTGELFF.